This T cell receptor beta chain was identified during a study of CD8 T cells in ankylosing spondylitis. Quantitative 5'-RACE was performed with molecular barcodes, and it yielded the TCR beta libraries. One entry per CDR3 protein results from TCRdb running MiXCR on the 5' RACE reads. The table has 220,000 or so distinct CDR3 sequences, approximately 20% seen once. The sample holds a few counts of this clonotype. Antigen unknown. Whole-study findings and limits: Among TCR beta sequences, a motif of about 8 highly homologous variants appeared characteristic of ankylosing spondylitis blood. Disease-linked clones displayed a CD8+ phenotype and appeared relatively rarely in peripheral blood.

The length of the CDR3 is 16 residues. The junction had 5 bases not matched to a gene; V was cut back by 2 bases and J by 0 bases. CDR1 is SGHTA and CDR2 is FQGTGA in the germline V gene. The sequence was collected from a male donor with ankylosing spondylitis. The sample was blood, either unsorted or a sorted T cell fraction (not recorded which). This chain joins TRBV7-3 and TRBJ2-3; 7 bases match TRBD2. CDR3 coding DNA: TGTGCCAGCAGCTTATATGGCGGGGGAAGCACAGATACGCAGTATTTT. This sequence encodes CASSLYGGGSTDTQYF.